This T cell receptor beta chain appears in the sequencing data of a study of control samples from healthy donors and cancer patients. The germline gives CDR1 LNHDA, CDR2 SQIVND (reference sequence). The CDR3 spans 14 residues. Germline trimming cut 3 bases from V and 7 bases from J; bases unmatched to any gene: 6. TCRdb's copy holds only in-frame clones and misses some; the assay was immunoSEQ multiplex PCR. The sample lists approximately 130,000 clones, about 90% occurring once. The chain has TRBV19 and TRBJ2-1; 7 bases map to TRBD1. The sequencing input was blood. This TCR came from a man aged 45-60 years in good health. CDR3 nucleotide sequence: TGTGCCAGTAGTATGGGACAGATTGTTAATGAGCAGTTCTTC. Its translation: CASSMGQIVNEQFF.